This T cell receptor beta chain emerged from a study of cytomegalovirus exposure and HLA in healthy donors. PCR involved 60 Vbeta and 13 Jbeta primers. Assay: immunoSEQ multiplex PCR; the TCRdb copy retains only in-frame clones and omits some. Of fewer than 250,000 clones in the sample, 70% to 80% are singletons; the top ten hold 1.5% to 2%. There are 16 residues in the CDR3. Germline V gene data show CDR1 as SGHTA and CDR2 as FQGNSA. V was pared by 0 bases and J by 5 bases, with 16 bases between. This chain joins TRBV7-2 and TRBJ2-5, with a tentative D call TRBD2 (6 bases). The sample comprised PBMCs. This sequence was found in a woman in her twenties or thirties in good health and CMV-seronegative. The DNA of the CDR3 is TGTGCCAGCAGCTTAGCGCTTGGGGGGTATGGGGAGACCCAGTACTTC. Encoded protein: CASSLALGGYGETQYF.